This note documents a single TCR beta chain sequence. V was clipped by 6 bases and J by 5 bases; unmatched bases: 9. The germline gives CDR1 MDHEN, CDR2 SYDVKM. CDR3 size: 16 residues. The sample originates from a study of shared clonotypes between healthy human individuals. Assay: immunoSEQ multiplex PCR; the TCRdb copy retains only in-frame clones and omits some. The data contain around 1.9 million clones, roughly 91% of them singletons. Terminally differentiated effector memory CD45RA+ cells were excluded by CCR7 positive selection of CD45RO-negative cells. The sample comprised naive CD8+ T cells from PBMCs. The TCR originated in a young man in good health. Some clones in this sample may be carry-over from other donors' samples. The chain employs TRBV28 and TRBJ2-1; 11 positions agree with TRBD2. The CDR3 DNA is TGTGCCAGCAGCACCCCTAGCGGGAGGACAAACAATGAGCAGTTCTTC. Translated, it gives CASSTPSGRTNNEQFF.